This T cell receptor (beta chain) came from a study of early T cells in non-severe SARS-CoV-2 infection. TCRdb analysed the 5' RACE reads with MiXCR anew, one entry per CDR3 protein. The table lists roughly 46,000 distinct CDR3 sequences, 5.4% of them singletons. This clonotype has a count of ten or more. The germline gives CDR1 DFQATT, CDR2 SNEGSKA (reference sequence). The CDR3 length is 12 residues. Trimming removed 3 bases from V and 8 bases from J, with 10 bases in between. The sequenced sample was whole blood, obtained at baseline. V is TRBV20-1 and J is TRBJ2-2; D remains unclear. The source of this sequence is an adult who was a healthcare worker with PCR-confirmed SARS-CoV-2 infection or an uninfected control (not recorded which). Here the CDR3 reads CSASLPGGELFF. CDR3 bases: TGCAGTGCTAGCCTTCCAGGAGGGGAGCTGTTTTTT.